This entry describes one TCR beta chain. The antigen remains undetermined. The CDR3 totals 14 residues. V was trimmed by 0 bases and J by 4 bases, leaving 10 bases between them. The germline CDR1 and CDR2 sequences are SGDLS and YYNGEE. The data were taken from a study of blood T cells in healthy people across ages. In terms of origin and age, donors were healthy Caucasian individuals from Russia aged roughly 6 to 95. Whole-study results and caveats: Unsorted PBMCs prevented conclusive naive versus antigen-experienced comparison. Estimates drawn from one million T cells were deemed to understate diversity. Both naive CD4+ cell counts and diversity were greater in long-lived donors than in aged donors.

Combining a sample-barcoded 5' primer with a J-beta primer mix, a second PCR ran for roughly 7 to 11 cycles. TCRdb ran MiXCR on the 5' RACE reads and lists one entry per CDR3 protein. Here the sample spans about 830,000 distinct CDR3 sequences, 58% being singletons. The sequence derives from a man aged 25 to 45 in good health. The source material was blood. The rearrangement joins TRBV9 to TRBJ1-2; D is ambiguous. The CDR3 sequence: CASSVDWASYGYTF. CDR3 sequence (DNA): TGTGCCAGCAGCGTAGATTGGGCCAGCTATGGCTACACCTTC.